The following is a TCR beta chain sequence with its context. Its antigen is undetermined. The data were obtained in a study of shared clonotypes between healthy human individuals. Findings of the study overall: Memory subsets had estimated richness that was generally smaller than that of naive subsets. Clonotypes not shared had lower generation probabilities than those common to all four donors.

Profiled with immunoSEQ multiplex PCR; TCRdb holds only in-frame clones, not every one. The sample contains roughly 300,000 clones, less than 85% of which appear only once. Donors comprised only Caucasian adults living in Nashville, Tennessee. Losses at the gene ends were 6 bases for V and 2 bases for J; bases not matched to a gene: 9. The CDR3 contains 16 residues. The V gene's germline CDR1 is SEHNR and CDR2 FQNEAQ (reference sequence). Sequences were obtained from memory CD4+ T cells sorted from blood. As for subset: CD45RA-negative fraction. The receptor's source is a man younger than 45 in good health. The chain combines TRBV7-9 with TRBJ2-7, with 11 bases matching TRBD1. CDR3 loop: CASSLKGGQGAYEQYF. The CDR3 DNA sequence: TGTGCCAGCAGTCTAAAAGGGGGACAGGGGGCCTACGAGCAGTACTTC.